This TCR beta chain was identified during a study of identical twins. TCRdb called the 5' RACE reads again in MiXCR, with one record for every CDR3 protein. The table lists more than 1.5 million distinct CDR3 sequences, around 33% of them singletons, with about 0.25% in the top ten. Trimming removed 4 bases at V and 11 bases at J, with 20 bases between. CDR1 is SQVTM and CDR2 is ANQGSEA in the germline V gene. The CDR3 consists of 13 residues. A few counts support this clonotype. The V call is TRBV29-1, the J call TRBJ2-5, with D possibly being TRBD2 (6 bases). The clonotype was recovered from a newborn girl in good health. Sequencing used cord blood. CDR3 DNA sequence: TGCAGCGTTGGAGGACCAAAGCCGGGGGAGCAGTACTTC. It is translated as CSVGGPKPGEQYF.